This TCR beta chain stems from a study of OX40 agonist ivuxolimab in advanced cancers. General study findings and limits: Average numbers of expanded clones were greater in CD8+ T cells than in CD4+. Relatively little clonal expansion, among the lowest observed, appeared in partial responders at 0.1-3.0 mg/kg.

Autoimmune disease history or systemic immunosuppression excluded patients. This clone has only one observation. Antigen unknown. From germline, CDR1 is SGHNT and CDR2 YENEEA. The CDR3 is 14 residues long. V lost 3 bases and J lost 3; bases outside the gene matches: 1. The data were produced by immunoSEQ multiplex PCR, yet TCRdb's version contains in-frame clones alone and is incomplete. Among about 64,000 clones listed, less than 95% were seen once. This material consisted of CD4+ or CD8+ T cells sorted from blood, taken in a trial of the OX40 agonist ivuxolimab. The genes are TRBV11-3 and TRBJ2-1, with TRBD2 matching over 8 bases. The receptor's source is an adult with an advanced solid tumor such as melanoma, head and neck, liver or kidney cancer. The CDR3 bases are TGTGCCAGCAGCTTCGCGGGAGGCTACAATGAGCAGTTCTTC. This gives the protein CASSFAGGYNEQFF.